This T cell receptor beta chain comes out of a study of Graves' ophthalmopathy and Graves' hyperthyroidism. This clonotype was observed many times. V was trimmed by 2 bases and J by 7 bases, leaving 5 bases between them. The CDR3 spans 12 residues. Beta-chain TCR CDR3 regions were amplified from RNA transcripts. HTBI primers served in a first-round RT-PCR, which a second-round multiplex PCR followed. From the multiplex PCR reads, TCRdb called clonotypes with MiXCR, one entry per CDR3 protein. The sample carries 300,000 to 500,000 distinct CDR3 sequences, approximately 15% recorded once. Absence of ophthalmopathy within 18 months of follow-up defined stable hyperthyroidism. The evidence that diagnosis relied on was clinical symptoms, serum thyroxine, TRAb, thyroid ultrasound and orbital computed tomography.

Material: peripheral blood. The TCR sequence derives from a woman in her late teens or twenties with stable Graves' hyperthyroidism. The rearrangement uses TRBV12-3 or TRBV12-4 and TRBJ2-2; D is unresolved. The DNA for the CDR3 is TGTGCCAGCAGTTTAATCAACGGGGAGCTGTTTTTT. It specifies CASSLINGELFF.